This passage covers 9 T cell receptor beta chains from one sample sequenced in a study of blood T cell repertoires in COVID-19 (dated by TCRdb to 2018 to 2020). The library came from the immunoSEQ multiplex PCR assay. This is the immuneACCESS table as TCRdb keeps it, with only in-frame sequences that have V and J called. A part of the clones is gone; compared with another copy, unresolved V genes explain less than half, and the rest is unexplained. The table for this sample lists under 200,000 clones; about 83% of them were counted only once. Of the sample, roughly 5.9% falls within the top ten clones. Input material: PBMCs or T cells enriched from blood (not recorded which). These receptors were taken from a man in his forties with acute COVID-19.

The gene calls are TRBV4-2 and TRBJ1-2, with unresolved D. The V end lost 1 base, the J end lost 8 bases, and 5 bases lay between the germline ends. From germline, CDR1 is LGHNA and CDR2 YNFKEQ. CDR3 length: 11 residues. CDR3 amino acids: CASSQVSGYTF. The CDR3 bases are TGTGCCAGCAGCCAAGTATCCGGCTACACCTTC.

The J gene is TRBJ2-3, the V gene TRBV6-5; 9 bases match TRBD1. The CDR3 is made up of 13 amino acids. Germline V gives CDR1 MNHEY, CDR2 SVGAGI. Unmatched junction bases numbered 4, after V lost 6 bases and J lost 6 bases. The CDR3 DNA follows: TGTGCCAGCAGATCCGGACAGGGGGATACGCAGTATTTT. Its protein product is CASRSGQGDTQYF.

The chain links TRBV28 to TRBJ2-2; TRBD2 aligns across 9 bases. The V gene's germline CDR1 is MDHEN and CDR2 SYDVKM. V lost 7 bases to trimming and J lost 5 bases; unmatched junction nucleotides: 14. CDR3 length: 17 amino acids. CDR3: CASINRAGGPRTGELFF. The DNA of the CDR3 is TGTGCCAGCATTAATAGGGCGGGAGGGCCGAGAACCGGGGAGCTGTTTTTT.

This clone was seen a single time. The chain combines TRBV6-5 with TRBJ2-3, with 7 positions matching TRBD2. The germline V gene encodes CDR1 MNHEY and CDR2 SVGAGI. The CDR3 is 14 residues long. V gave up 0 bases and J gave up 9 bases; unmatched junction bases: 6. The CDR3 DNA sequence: TGTGCCAGCAGTTACTCCTGGCGGGAGCCCACGCAGTATTTT. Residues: CASSYSWREPTQYF.

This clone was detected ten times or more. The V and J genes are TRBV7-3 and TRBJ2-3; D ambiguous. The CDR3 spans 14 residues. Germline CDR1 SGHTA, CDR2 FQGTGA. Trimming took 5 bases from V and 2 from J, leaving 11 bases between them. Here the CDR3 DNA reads TGTGCCAGCAGCCACGGAGAGGTCACAGATACGCAGTATTTT. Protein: CASSHGEVTDTQYF.

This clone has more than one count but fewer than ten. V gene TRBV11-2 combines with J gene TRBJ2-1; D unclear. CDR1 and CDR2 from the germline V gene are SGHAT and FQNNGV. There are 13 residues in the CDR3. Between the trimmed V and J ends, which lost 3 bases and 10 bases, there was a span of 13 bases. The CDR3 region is CASSFPRGGEQFF. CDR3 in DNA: TGTGCCAGCAGCTTCCCCCGCGGTGGAGAGCAGTTCTTC. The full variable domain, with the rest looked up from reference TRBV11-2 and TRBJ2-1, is EAGVAQSPRYKIIEKRQSVAFWCNPISGHATLYWYQQILGQGPKLLIQFQNNGVVDDSQLPKDRFSAERLKGVDSTLKIQPAKLEDSAVYLCASSFPRGGEQFFGPGTRLTVL.

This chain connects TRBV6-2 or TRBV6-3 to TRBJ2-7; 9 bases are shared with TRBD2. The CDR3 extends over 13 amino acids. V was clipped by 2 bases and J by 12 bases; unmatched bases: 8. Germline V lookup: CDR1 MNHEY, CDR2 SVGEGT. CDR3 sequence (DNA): TGTGCCAGCAGTTACGTAACTAGCGGGTTGCTGTACTTC. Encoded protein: CASSYVTSGLLYF.

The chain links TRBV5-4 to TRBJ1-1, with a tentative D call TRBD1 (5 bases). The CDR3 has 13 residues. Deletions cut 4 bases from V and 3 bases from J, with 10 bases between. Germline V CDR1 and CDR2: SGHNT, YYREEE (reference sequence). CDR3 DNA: TGTGCCAGCAGCCCTGGACATCACACTGAAGCTTTCTTT. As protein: CASSPGHHTEAFF.

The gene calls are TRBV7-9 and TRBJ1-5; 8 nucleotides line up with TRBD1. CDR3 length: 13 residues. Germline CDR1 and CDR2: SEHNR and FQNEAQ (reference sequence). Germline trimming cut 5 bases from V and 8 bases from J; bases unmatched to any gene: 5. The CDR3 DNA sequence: TGTGCCAGCAGCCAGGGGGCTGAGAAGCCCCAGCATTTT. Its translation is CASSQGAEKPQHF.